These T cell receptor beta chains were read from a single sample in a study of T cells after yellow fever vaccination. TCRdb called the 5' RACE reads again in MiXCR, with one record for every CDR3 protein. The sample lists around 120,000 distinct CDR3 sequences, 6.5% to 9% occurring once. This specimen was CD4+ T cells sorted from PBMCs, taken more than 40 days after the first yellow fever vaccination. Receptor source: a man aged 18 to 29 who received the YFV17D yellow fever vaccine. CDR3s include the opening cysteine and the closing phenylalanine or tryptophan. Fields, in order: D gene, V gene, J gene, clone size, CDR3 protein, CDR3 DNA. A D gene is named only where the DNA matches it firmly. Part of the rows lack a size; the others show once, few, many or a class for expanded clones.

D: TRBD1; V: TRBV5-6; J: TRBJ1-5; size: many; CDR3: CASSLGGTGVNQPQHF; DNA: TGTGCCAGCAGCTTGGGAGGAACAGGGGTCAATCAGCCCCAGCATTTT
D: TRBD1; V: TRBV5-6; J: TRBJ2-7; size: many; CDR3: CASSLLLRQGNYEQYF; DNA: TGTGCCAGCAGCTTGCTGTTGCGACAGGGCAACTACGAGCAGTACTTC
D: NA; V: TRBV4-2; J: TRBJ1-2; size: many; CDR3: CASSQEGQTDYGYTF; DNA: TGTGCCAGCAGCCAAGAAGGGCAGACAGACTATGGCTACACCTTC
D: NA; V: TRBV5-1; J: TRBJ1-2; size: few; CDR3: CASSLGAVLRDYGYTF; DNA: TGCGCCAGCAGCTTGGGCGCAGTACTTAGGGACTATGGCTACACCTTC
D: NA; V: TRBV3-1; J: TRBJ2-2; size: many; CDR3: CASSQDLQIPGDGELFF; DNA: TGTGCCAGCAGCCAAGATCTTCAGATCCCAGGCGACGGGGAGCTGTTTTTT
D: NA; V: TRBV7-2; J: TRBJ2-1; size: few; CDR3: CASGPGYNEQFF; DNA: TGTGCCAGCGGGCCGGGGTACAATGAGCAGTTCTTC
D: NA; V: TRBV27; J: TRBJ1-6; size: many; CDR3: CASRLMNSPLHF; DNA: TGTGCCAGCCGTCTTATGAATTCACCCCTCCACTTT
D: NA; V: TRBV6-4; J: TRBJ2-1; size: many; CDR3: CASSDSSTGAAHHEQFF; DNA: TGTGCCAGCAGTGACTCGTCTACGGGGGCTGCCCACCATGAGCAGTTCTTC
D: TRBD2; V: TRBV29-1; J: TRBJ2-5; size: many; CDR3: CSVEALSSGLGQYF; DNA: TGCAGCGTTGAAGCGTTGTCTAGCGGGCTGGGCCAGTACTTC
D: NA; V: TRBV20-1; J: TRBJ1-1; size: many; CDR3: CSARDEGGLSTFF; DNA: TGCAGTGCTAGAGATGAAGGAGGGTTGTCGACTTTCTTT
D: TRBD2; V: TRBV7-2; J: TRBJ2-7; size: many; CDR3: CASSLLAGGYEQYF; DNA: TGTGCCAGCAGCTTACTCGCGGGGGGTTACGAGCAGTACTTC
D: TRBD2; V: TRBV2; J: TRBJ2-1; size: many; CDR3: CASTKDVRTSGEQFF; DNA: TGTGCCAGCACCAAGGATGTTCGGACTAGCGGAGAGCAGTTCTTC
D: TRBD1; V: TRBV7-3; J: TRBJ2-3; size: many; CDR3: CASSPRDRATFTDTQYF; DNA: TGTGCCAGCAGCCCGCGGGACAGGGCCACCTTCACAGATACGCAGTATTTT
D: TRBD1; V: TRBV5-1; J: TRBJ2-7; size: many; CDR3: CASSHGQAYEQYF; DNA: TGCGCCAGCAGCCATGGACAGGCCTACGAGCAGTACTTC
D: NA; V: TRBV20-1; J: TRBJ1-6; size: many; CDR3: CSGGGGENSPLHF; DNA: TGCAGCGGGGGCGGGGGAGAGAATTCACCCCTCCACTTT
D: TRBD1; V: TRBV9; J: TRBJ2-3; size: many; CDR3: CASSPDPGGLQYF; DNA: TGTGCCAGCAGCCCCGACCCAGGGGGCCTGCAGTATTTT
D: NA; V: TRBV2; J: TRBJ2-2; size: NA; CDR3: CASSVLGSTADGAGELFF; DNA: TGTGCCAGCAGTGTGTTGGGCAGTACAGCAGACGGGGCCGGGGAGCTGTTTTTT
D: NA; V: TRBV6-5; J: TRBJ1-1; size: many; CDR3: CASSYRSQGNTEAFF; DNA: TGTGCCAGCAGCTATCGGAGTCAGGGTAACACTGAAGCTTTCTTT
D: NA; V: TRBV12-3/TRBV12-4; J: TRBJ1-4; size: many; CDR3: CASTFGEKLFF; DNA: TGTGCCAGCACTTTCGGGGAAAAACTGTTTTTT
D: NA; V: TRBV6-5; J: TRBJ1-2; size: many; CDR3: CASSYSQGGYGYTF; DNA: TGTGCCAGCAGTTACTCGCAGGGTGGCTATGGCTACACCTTC
D: TRBD2; V: TRBV5-1; J: TRBJ2-5; size: few; CDR3: CASSWGTSGGAGETQYF; DNA: TGCGCCAGCAGCTGGGGGACTAGCGGGGGGGCTGGAGAGACCCAGTACTTC
D: TRBD1; V: TRBV7-9; J: TRBJ2-1; size: few; CDR3: CASSLGPGQGGYNEQFF; DNA: TGTGCCAGCAGCTTAGGGCCCGGACAGGGGGGTTACAATGAGCAGTTCTTC
D: TRBD1; V: TRBV2; J: TRBJ1-3; size: few; CDR3: CARRDRGPLFSGNTIYF; DNA: TGTGCCAGACGGGACAGGGGTCCCCTTTTCTCTGGAAACACCATATATTTT
D: NA; V: TRBV6-2/TRBV6-3; J: TRBJ1-2; size: few; CDR3: CASSDTPVRGYTF; DNA: TGTGCCAGCAGTGACACTCCGGTGCGTGGCTACACCTTC
D: TRBD1; V: TRBV6-5; J: TRBJ1-3; size: NA; CDR3: CASSPDRDSGNTIYF; DNA: TGTGCCAGCAGCCCGGACAGGGACAGCGGAAACACCATATATTTT
D: NA; V: TRBV25-1; J: TRBJ2-7; size: few; CDR3: CASSDPEQGVEQYF; DNA: TGTGCCAGCAGTGACCCCGAACAGGGCGTCGAGCAGTACTTC
D: TRBD2; V: TRBV20-1; J: TRBJ2-1; size: few; CDR3: CTLEGASGGTYNEQFF; DNA: TGCACTCTCGAAGGGGCTAGCGGGGGGACCTACAATGAGCAGTTCTTC
D: TRBD1; V: TRBV29-1; J: TRBJ2-7; size: many; CDR3: CSVTGTGSYEQYF; DNA: TGCAGCGTGACCGGGACAGGCTCCTACGAGCAGTACTTC
D: TRBD2; V: TRBV2; J: TRBJ2-5; size: many; CDR3: CASKGGLASETQYF; DNA: TGTGCCAGCAAAGGGGGACTAGCGTCAGAGACCCAGTACTTC
D: NA; V: TRBV7-9; J: TRBJ1-1; size: few; CDR3: CASSPQTTGNTEAFF; DNA: TGTGCCAGCAGCCCCCAGACTACAGGGAACACTGAAGCTTTCTTT
D: NA; V: TRBV12-3/TRBV12-4; J: TRBJ1-5; size: NA; CDR3: CASRWGGLDQPQHF; DNA: TGTGCCAGCCGATGGGGGGGTCTGGATCAGCCCCAGCATTTT
D: NA; V: TRBV9; J: TRBJ2-3; size: many; CDR3: CASSVQVTTDTQYF; DNA: TGTGCCAGCAGCGTACAGGTTACCACAGATACGCAGTATTTT
D: NA; V: TRBV7-2; J: TRBJ1-1; size: NA; CDR3: CASSLLRRNTEAFF; DNA: TGTGCCAGCAGCCTCCTCCGGCGGAACACTGAAGCTTTCTTT
D: TRBD1; V: TRBV5-1; J: TRBJ2-2; size: many; CDR3: CASGQGPPNTGELFF; DNA: TGCGCGTCAGGACAGGGGCCACCGAACACCGGGGAGCTGTTTTTT
D: NA; V: TRBV7-2; J: TRBJ1-6; size: NA; CDR3: CASSFLQGNSPLHF; DNA: TGTGCCAGCAGCTTCTTACAGGGAAATTCACCCCTCCACTTT
D: NA; V: TRBV11-2; J: TRBJ1-4; size: many; CDR3: CASSRLVGASNEKLFF; DNA: TGTGCCAGCAGCCGCCTGGTGGGGGCATCTAATGAAAAACTGTTTTTT
D: NA; V: TRBV7-9; J: TRBJ2-5; size: many; CDR3: CASSSPLGPAETQYF; DNA: TGTGCCAGCAGCTCCCCCTTAGGTCCTGCGGAGACCCAGTACTTC
D: NA; V: TRBV12-3/TRBV12-4; J: TRBJ1-1; size: many; CDR3: CASSLWLNTEAFF; DNA: TGTGCCAGCAGTTTATGGTTGAACACTGAAGCTTTCTTT
D: TRBD1; V: TRBV18; J: TRBJ1-2; size: few; CDR3: CASSLITGQSSYGYTF; DNA: TGTGCCAGCTCACTCATAACGGGACAGTCCTCATATGGCTACACCTTC
D: TRBD2; V: TRBV20-1; J: TRBJ2-3; size: many; CDR3: CSAFELAGMGTDTQYF; DNA: TGCAGTGCTTTCGAACTAGCGGGGATGGGCACAGATACGCAGTATTTT
D: NA; V: TRBV5-1; J: TRBJ2-5; size: NA; CDR3: CASSGGHETQYF; DNA: TGCGCCAGCAGCGGGGGGCACGAGACCCAGTACTTC
D: NA; V: TRBV20-1; J: TRBJ2-1; size: NA; CDR3: CSAREQANEQFF; DNA: TGCAGTGCTAGAGAACAGGCCAATGAGCAGTTCTTC
D: TRBD1; V: TRBV12-3/TRBV12-4; J: TRBJ2-2; size: NA; CDR3: CASSIQGAAGELFF; DNA: TGTGCCAGCAGTATCCAGGGGGCGGCCGGGGAGCTGTTTTTT
D: NA; V: TRBV15; J: TRBJ2-5; size: many; CDR3: CATSREDRKETQYF; DNA: TGTGCCACCAGCAGAGAGGACAGAAAAGAGACCCAGTACTTC
D: TRBD1; V: TRBV7-2; J: TRBJ1-2; size: NA; CDR3: CASSWGQGGHYGYTF; DNA: TGTGCCAGCAGCTGGGGACAGGGAGGACACTATGGCTACACCTTC
D: NA; V: TRBV5-1; J: TRBJ2-2; size: many; CDR3: CASSRRGVNTGELFF; DNA: TGCGCCAGCAGCAGAAGGGGGGTTAACACCGGGGAGCTGTTTTTT
D: NA; V: TRBV6-1; J: TRBJ1-4; size: many; CDR3: CATGGQGREKLFF; DNA: TGTGCCACCGGGGGCCAGGGGCGGGAAAAACTGTTTTTT
D: NA; V: TRBV3-1; J: TRBJ1-5; size: few; CDR3: CASSQTGLSQPQHF; DNA: TGTGCCAGCAGCCAAACAGGGTTAAGTCAGCCCCAGCATTTT
D: NA; V: TRBV7-7; J: TRBJ2-5; size: many; CDR3: CASSSRPEETQYF; DNA: TGTGCCAGCAGCTCCAGACCGGAAGAGACCCAGTACTTC
D: NA; V: TRBV25-1; J: TRBJ2-5; size: many; CDR3: CASSEPGARPETQYF; DNA: TGTGCCAGCAGTGAACCAGGAGCTCGCCCTGAGACCCAGTACTTC
D: NA; V: TRBV29-1; J: TRBJ1-1; size: many; CDR3: CSVDTGGGFTEAFF; DNA: TGCAGCGTTGATACCGGGGGCGGTTTCACTGAAGCTTTCTTT
D: NA; V: TRBV7-9; J: TRBJ1-3; size: many; CDR3: CAEGRAISGNTIYF; DNA: TGTGCCGAGGGACGGGCCATCTCTGGAAACACCATATATTTT